The source of this T cell receptor beta chain is a study of T cells in localized non-small cell lung cancer. Repertoires were generated with immunoSEQ multiplex PCR, while TCRdb's copy carries only in-frame clones and drops some. This sample has roughly 40,000 clones, with about four fifths found just once. Remarks on this clone: As yet, its antigen is unknown.

The CDR3 extends over 19 amino acids. Germline CDR1 SGHNT, CDR2 YENEEA. V lost 5 bases to trimming and J lost 4 bases; unmatched junction nucleotides: 15. Notes on the study in general: Researchers found a median 57 of the top 100 tumor clones in adjacent lung. Higher adjacent-lung clonality was associated with shorter survival. A single tumor region was sequenced, leaving heterogeneity possible. Of the tissues analyzed, uninvolved adjacent lung showed maximal T cell clonality, greater than tumor.

The gene calls are TRBV11-3 and TRBJ2-2, with 11 bases identical to TRBD2. The source is a male donor aged 60 or over with stage II lung adenocarcinoma. The sample was peripheral blood mononuclear cells, taken before any cancer treatment. DNA for the CDR3: TGTGCCAGCAGCCCCCGAGGGTATTCTAGCGGGGGGACCACCGGGGAGCTGTTTTTT. Translated: CASSPRGYSSGGTTGELFF.